This T cell receptor beta chain was retrieved from a study of Graves' ophthalmopathy and Graves' hyperthyroidism. Across the whole study: Peripheral blood was collected at initial diagnosis, before any treatment.

CDR1 is SNHLY and CDR2 is FYNNEI in the germline V gene. V was pared by 3 bases and J by 0 bases, with 11 bases between. CDR3 length equals 15 residues. Note on this clonotype: Antigen unknown.

Findings and caveats of the study: Cross-validated, the 13-signature model showed 87.88%/81.08% sensitivity/specificity, and 80%/75% in the test set.

The diagnosis combined clinical symptoms, thyroxine, TRAb, thyroid ultrasound and orbital computed tomography scans. RNA transcripts were the source from which TCR beta CDR3 regions were amplified. The library came from an HTBI-primed first-round RT-PCR and a second-round multiplex PCR. A single record per CDR3 protein comes from TCRdb applying MiXCR to the multiplex PCR reads. The data show around 400,000 distinct CDR3 sequences, roughly 21% seen once. The source of this sequence is a woman aged 18-29 years with stable Graves' hyperthyroidism. Source material: peripheral blood. The rearrangement links TRBV2 to TRBJ1-1, with D unresolved. The CDR3 protein is CASSDYRSLNTEAFF. The CDR3 DNA reads as TGTGCCAGCAGTGACTACAGAAGCCTGAACACTGAAGCTTTCTTT.